A single sample gave rise to the 30 T cell receptor beta chains below, sequenced in a study of blood T cell repertoires in COVID-19. Only in-frame clones appear in the TCRdb table, and some are missing; sequencing was by immunoSEQ multiplex PCR. Of fewer than 300,000 clones in the sample, 82% were seen once. Sequenced input: peripheral blood. These receptors all stem from a woman aged 18-35 years with acute or convalescent COVID-19.

This chain links TRBV6-5 with TRBJ1-1; maybe TRBD1 (6 bases). There are 12 residues in the CDR3. With 5 bases removed from V and 9 bases from J, the gap between germline ends came to 13 bases. CDR1 is MNHEY, CDR2 SVGAGI, per germline. The CDR3 sequence: CASSIDRRQAFF. The CDR3 coding sequence is TGTGCCAGCAGTATCGACAGGCGTCAAGCTTTCTTT.

This clone was picked up one time. For the CDR3, the DNA is TGTGCCAGCAGCCGGAGCGGGAGGGGATACAATGAGCAGTTCTTC. Amino acid sequence: CASSRSGRGYNEQFF. The chain is built from TRBV7-9 and TRBJ2-1; 10 bases align to TRBD2. CDR1 is SEHNR and CDR2 is FQNEAQ in the germline V gene (reference sequence). The ends lost 5 bases at V and 4 bases at J; junction bases unmatched: 5. This CDR3 is 15 amino acids long.

The chain couples TRBV12-5 to TRBJ2-1, with 11 bases fitting TRBD2. The CDR3 runs to 17 residues. In germline, CDR1 is LGHNT, CDR2 FRNRAP. V lost 1 base to trimming and J lost 8 bases; unmatched junction nucleotides: 10. CDR3: CASGLASSGRRGDEQFF. DNA of the CDR3: TGTGCTAGTGGTTTGGCCTCTAGCGGGAGGAGAGGTGATGAGCAGTTCTTC.

This chain links TRBV20-1 with TRBJ2-7; D possibly corresponds to TRBD1 (5 bases). Germline V lookup: CDR1 DFQATT, CDR2 SNEGSKA (reference sequence). CDR3 length equals 14 residues. V was trimmed by 3 bases and J by 1 base, leaving 13 bases between them. The CDR3 sequence is CSASRTIGSYEQYF. As DNA, the CDR3 is TGCAGTGCTAGTCGGACAATTGGTTCCTACGAGCAGTACTTC.

J is TRBJ2-4 and V is TRBV5-1; 7 bases match TRBD2. Unmatched junction bases numbered 7, after V lost 0 bases and J lost 1 base. This CDR3 is built from 17 residues. Germline V gene sequence: CDR1 SGHRS, CDR2 YFSETQ. CDR3 nucleotides: TGCGCCAGCAGCTTGGCCGGGCTAGCGGCGGCCAAAAACATTCAGTACTTC. Protein: CASSLAGLAAAKNIQYF.

The rearrangement joins TRBV28 to TRBJ2-7; 8 bases align to TRBD2. This CDR3 is built from 22 residues. Germline V lookup: CDR1 MDHEN, CDR2 SYDVKM. J gave up 3 bases and V 1 base, and 26 bases lay outside the gene matches. CDR3 residues: CASSLYSWSGGGLEGSIYEQYF. In DNA, the CDR3 is TGTGCCAGCAGTTTATACTCCTGGAGTGGAGGGGGACTAGAGGGAAGTATCTACGAGCAGTACTTC.

This rearrangement joins TRBV9 to TRBJ1-2, with 10 bases matching TRBD1. Looked up from germline, CDR1 is SGDLS and CDR2 is YYNGEE. The CDR3 length is 16 residues. Trimming at V came to 0 bases and at J to 4 bases, leaving 6 bases not matched to a gene. DNA for the CDR3: TGTGCCAGCAGCGTAGCCGGGACAGGGGTCATCTATGGCTACACCTTC. It specifies CASSVAGTGVIYGYTF.

This chain joins TRBV15 and TRBJ1-3; TRBD1 matches at 7 bases. The CDR3 totals 18 residues. Looked up from germline, CDR1 is LNHNV and CDR2 is YYDKDF (reference sequence). V dropped 4 bases and J dropped 0; count of bases not matched to a gene: 12. CDR3 nucleotides: TGTGCCACCAGCATTGCGCGGACAGGACCCTTCTCTGGAAACACCATATATTTT. Its protein is CATSIARTGPFSGNTIYF.

The chain has TRBV6-2 or TRBV6-3 and TRBJ2-1; 7 bases line up with TRBD2. The CDR3 runs to 19 residues. In germline, CDR1 is MNHEY, CDR2 SVGEGT. V lost 0 bases to trimming and J lost 3 bases; unmatched junction nucleotides: 14. The CDR3 loop is CASSYSITWGLADYNEQFF. DNA for the CDR3: TGTGCCAGCAGTTACTCGATAACGTGGGGTCTAGCGGACTACAATGAGCAGTTCTTC.

The V and J genes are TRBV6-2 or TRBV6-3 and TRBJ1-2; the D is unclear. Germline loops: CDR1 MNHEY, CDR2 SVGEGT. Trimming stripped 5 bases from V and 8 bases from J, with 15 bases between. There are 13 residues in the CDR3. CDR3 region: CASSPQTIGGYTF. CDR3 nucleotides: TGTGCCAGCAGTCCCCAGACAATAGGCGGCTACACCTTC.

V gene TRBV2 combines with J gene TRBJ1-3; weak D call: TRBD1 (6 bases). The CDR3 is made up of 15 amino acids. V was trimmed by 5 bases and J by 0 bases, leaving 11 bases between them. Looked up from germline, CDR1 is SNHLY and CDR2 is FYNNEI. The CDR3 spells CASSTGTLSGNTIYF. Here the CDR3 DNA reads TGTGCCAGCAGTACCGGGACACTCTCTGGAAACACCATATATTTT. Looking up the rest from reference TRBV2 and TRBJ1-3 gives the full variable domain: EPEVTQTPSHQVTQMGQEVILRCVPISNHLYFYWYRQILGQKVEFLVSFYNNEISEKSEIFDDQFSVERPDGSNFTLKIRSTKLEDSAMYFCASSTGTLSGNTIYFGEGSWLTVV.

V usage is TRBV7-6 and J usage is TRBJ1-1; the match to TRBD1 covers 7 bases. Germline loops: CDR1 SGHVS, CDR2 FNYEAQ. The J segment lost 5 bases and the V segment lost 2 bases, leaving 11 bases of the junction unmatched. The CDR3 covers 16 residues. The CDR3 region is CASSLKGGAEQTEAFF. The CDR3 DNA reads as TGTGCCAGCAGCTTAAAAGGGGGCGCGGAACAGACTGAAGCTTTCTTT.

V gene TRBV5-1 combines with J gene TRBJ2-7; perhaps TRBD2 as D (6 bases). V lost 4 bases and J 4 bases, leaving 18 bases between the germline ends. CDR1 is SGHRS and CDR2 is YFSETQ in the germline V gene. The CDR3 runs 15 residues. CDR3 nucleotides: TGCGCCAGCAGCCGGACCGCCGGGAGTGGGTACGAGCAGTACTTC. Translation: CASSRTAGSGYEQYF.

The chain couples TRBV7-2 to TRBJ1-2, with D uncertain. Germline V gene lookup returns CDR1 SGHTA and CDR2 FQGNSA. The CDR3 contains 13 residues. V was shortened by 0 bases and J by 6 bases, with 8 bases between the two germline ends. Here the CDR3 DNA reads TGTGCCAGCAGCTTAGCGCGGCAAAATGGCTACACCTTC. It translates to CASSLARQNGYTF.

This clone was counted once. V and J are TRBV11-1 and TRBJ2-3, with D possibly TRBD2 on 5 matching bases. The CDR3 consists of 13 residues. The V and J ends lost 6 bases and 0 bases respectively, with 7 bases between them. Germline V gene data show CDR1 as SGHAT and CDR2 as FQDESV (reference sequence). CDR3 bases: TGTGCCAGCAGGAGGGCTAGCACAGATACGCAGTATTTT. Its protein is CASRRASTDTQYF.

The count of this clone is one. The V call is TRBV4-2, the J call TRBJ2-7; 9 bases match TRBD2. This CDR3 is built from 16 residues. The V gene end was trimmed by 4 bases and the J gene end by 3 bases; junction bases not matched to a gene: 10. Looked up from germline, CDR1 is LGHNA and CDR2 is YNFKEQ. CDR3 in amino acids: CASSPLPGLAHYEQYF. The CDR3 coding sequence is TGTGCCAGCAGCCCCCTACCGGGACTAGCCCACTACGAGCAGTACTTC.

The chain recombines TRBV12-3 or TRBV12-4 with TRBJ1-1; the D is unclear. The CDR3 spans 13 residues. Trimming shortened V by 6 bases and J by 1 base, and 9 bases separated the two germline ends. The CDR3 sequence is CASRWSGNTEAFF. In nucleotides, the CDR3 is TGTGCCAGCAGGTGGTCGGGGAACACTGAAGCTTTCTTT.

The chain combines TRBV10-1 with TRBJ1-1, with D tentatively TRBD1 (6 bases). Germline V lookup: CDR1 WNHNN, CDR2 SYGVQD (reference sequence). V lost 2 bases and J lost 0, with 10 bases in between. This CDR3 comprises 15 residues. The CDR3 DNA reads TGCGCCAGCAGTGAGCCCGACAGGTTGAACACTGAAGCTTTCTTT. Encoded protein: CASSEPDRLNTEAFF.

This clone was detected once. The chain uses TRBV27 and TRBJ2-6; weak D call: TRBD1 (6 bases). V was pared by 3 bases and J by 4 bases, with 19 bases between. This CDR3 has 18 amino acids. The germline V gene has CDR1 MNHEY and CDR2 SMNVEV (reference sequence). This CDR3 is CASSFLGTSLGGANVLTF. As DNA, the CDR3 is TGTGCCAGCAGTTTCTTGGGGACATCACTGGGGGGGGCCAACGTCCTGACTTTC.

The chain carries TRBV7-2 and TRBJ1-6; D is possibly TRBD1 (5 bases). This CDR3 has 15 residues. Trimming pared 5 bases from V and 10 bases from J, leaving 18 bases between. CDR1 and CDR2 (germline): SGHTA, FQGNSA. The CDR3 loop reads CASSPWAGGDSPLHF. In DNA form, the CDR3 reads TGTGCCAGCAGCCCATGGGCGGGGGGAGACTCACCCCTCCACTTT.

J is TRBJ2-1 and V is TRBV7-2; 9 bases are a match to TRBD2. CDR1 and CDR2 (germline): SGHTA, FQGNSA. Trimming removed 1 base from V and 3 bases from J; junction bases left unmatched: 4. This CDR3 has 16 amino acids. The CDR3 coding sequence is TGTGCCAGCAGCTTAGTGTTGCGGGAGGGCTACAATGAGCAGTTCTTC. Amino acids: CASSLVLREGYNEQFF.

The J gene is TRBJ2-1, the V gene TRBV9; 9 positions agree with TRBD2. CDR1 and CDR2 (germline): SGDLS, YYNGEE. The junction had 2 bases not matched to a gene; V was cut back by 4 bases and J by 0 bases. The CDR3 loop spans 15 amino acids. CDR3 in DNA: TGTGCCAGCAGCCTGGGACTAGCCTCCTACAATGAGCAGTTCTTC. Translated, it gives CASSLGLASYNEQFF. The entire variable domain, with the rest obtained from reference TRBV9 and TRBJ2-1, is as follows: DSGVTQTPKHLITATGQRVTLRCSPRSGDLSVYWYQQSLDQGLQFLIQYYNGEERAKGNILERFSAQQFPDLHSELNLSSLELGDSALYFCASSLGLASYNEQFFGPGTRLTVL.

This clone has more than one count but fewer than ten. The V gene is TRBV7-8, the J gene TRBJ2-5; no clear D gene. Germline V gene sequence: CDR1 SGHVS, CDR2 FQNEAQ. Trimming took 3 bases from V and 0 from J, leaving 5 bases between them. CDR3 length: 13 amino acids. CDR3 sequence: CASSFSYQETQYF. The CDR3 region has the DNA TGTGCCAGCAGCTTCTCGTACCAAGAGACCCAGTACTTC.

V and J are TRBV28 and TRBJ1-6; D possibly corresponds to TRBD1 (5 bases). CDR3 size: 17 residues. From germline, CDR1 is MDHEN and CDR2 SYDVKM. Trimming removed 6 bases from V and 5 bases from J, with 20 bases in between. CDR3 coding DNA: TGTGCCAGCAGGTTAAGGCCGACAGCTGGGCATAATTCACCCCTCCACTTT. Protein sequence: CASRLRPTAGHNSPLHF.

The chain carries TRBV7-2 and TRBJ2-1, with no clear D. Trimming took 5 bases from V and 0 from J, leaving 17 bases between them. Germline V CDR1 and CDR2: SGHTA, FQGNSA. The CDR3 loop spans 17 amino acids. The chain's CDR3 is CASSPSWAHSSYNEQFF. The DNA of the CDR3 is TGTGCCAGCAGCCCCTCTTGGGCGCACAGCTCCTACAATGAGCAGTTCTTC.

The chain has TRBV6-2 or TRBV6-3 and TRBJ2-5; no firm D call. The CDR3 contains 12 residues. Germline CDR1 MNHEY, CDR2 SVGEGT. Trimming stripped 4 bases from V and 4 bases from J, with 7 bases between. The CDR3 region is CASSFTAETQYF. CDR3 DNA: TGTGCCAGCAGTTTTACAGCAGAGACCCAGTACTTC.

V is TRBV10-3 and J is TRBJ1-2, with 9 bases identical to TRBD1. This CDR3 is built from 15 residues. The J segment lost 6 bases and the V segment lost 8 bases, leaving 13 bases of the junction unmatched. Germline V gene data show CDR1 as ENHRY and CDR2 as SYGVKD. The CDR3 coding sequence is TGTGCCATCTCCCAGCCTCCGGACAGGGGTAATGGCTACACCTTC. It encodes CAISQPPDRGNGYTF.

There are a few counts of this clone. V gene TRBV28 combines with J gene TRBJ1-1; perhaps TRBD1 as D (5 bases). The CDR3 loop spans 15 amino acids. Per germline, CDR1 MDHEN and CDR2 SYDVKM. With 3 bases removed from V and 4 bases from J, the gap between germline ends came to 15 bases. CDR3 bases: TGTGCCAGCAGTTTCCGTCCCAGGGCTGGCACTGAAGCTTTCTTT. It specifies CASSFRPRAGTEAFF.

This clone was found a few times. This chain connects TRBV13 to TRBJ1-6; a possible D gene is TRBD1 (5 bases). The CDR3 consists of 14 residues. V gave up 2 bases and J gave up 8 bases, with 10 bases separating them. Germline CDR1 reads PRHDT; CDR2 reads FYEKMQ (reference sequence). Here the CDR3 reads CASSLSRVDSPLHF. CDR3 nucleotides: TGTGCCAGCAGCTTATCCAGGGTCGATTCACCCCTCCACTTT.

The chain is built from TRBV7-9 and TRBJ1-5, with TRBD1 identical over 10 bases. In germline, CDR1 is SEHNR, CDR2 FQNEAQ (reference sequence). V was pared by 4 bases and J by 0 bases, with 9 bases of the junction left unmatched. The CDR3 is 18 residues long. The CDR3 sequence: CASSSTKGQGYSNQPQHF. CDR3 in DNA: TGTGCCAGCAGCTCCACAAAGGGACAGGGGTATAGCAATCAGCCCCAGCATTTT.